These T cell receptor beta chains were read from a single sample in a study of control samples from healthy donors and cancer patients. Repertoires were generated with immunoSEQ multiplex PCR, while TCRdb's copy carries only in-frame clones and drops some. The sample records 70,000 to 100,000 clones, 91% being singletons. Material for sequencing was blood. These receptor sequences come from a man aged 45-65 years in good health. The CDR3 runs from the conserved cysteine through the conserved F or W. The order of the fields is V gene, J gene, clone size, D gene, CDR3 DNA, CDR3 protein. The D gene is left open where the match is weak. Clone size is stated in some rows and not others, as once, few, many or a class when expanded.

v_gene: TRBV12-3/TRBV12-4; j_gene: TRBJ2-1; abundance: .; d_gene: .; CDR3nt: TGTGCCAGCAGTTTTGGTCAGGGCAATGAGCAGTTCTTC; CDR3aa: CASSFGQGNEQFF
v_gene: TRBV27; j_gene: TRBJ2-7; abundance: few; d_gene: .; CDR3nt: TGTGCCAGCAGTTCCCGACAGATAGACGAGCAGTACTTC; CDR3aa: CASSSRQIDEQYF
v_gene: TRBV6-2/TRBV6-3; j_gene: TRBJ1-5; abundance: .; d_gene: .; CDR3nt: TGTGCCAGCAGTTACCTCGGCGGGGACAGCAATCAGCCCCAGCATTTT; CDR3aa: CASSYLGGDSNQPQHF
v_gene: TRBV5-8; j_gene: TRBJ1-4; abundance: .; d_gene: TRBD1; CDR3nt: TGTGCCAGCAGCTCCGGACAGGGCGGAACTAATGAAAAACTGTTTTTT; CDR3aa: CASSSGQGGTNEKLFF
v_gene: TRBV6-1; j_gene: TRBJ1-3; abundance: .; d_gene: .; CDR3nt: TGTGCCAGCAGTGAAGCCGGAGGAGTAGGAAACACCATATATTTT; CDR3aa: CASSEAGGVGNTIYF
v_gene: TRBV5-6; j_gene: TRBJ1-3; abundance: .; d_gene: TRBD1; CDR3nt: TGTGCCAGCAGCGGTGACAGGGTAAACACCATATATTTT; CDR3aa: CASSGDRVNTIYF
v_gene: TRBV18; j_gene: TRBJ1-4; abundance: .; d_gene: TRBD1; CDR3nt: TGTGCCAGCTCCAAGGCGGGACAGGGAACTGAAAAACTGTTTTTT; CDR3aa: CASSKAGQGTEKLFF
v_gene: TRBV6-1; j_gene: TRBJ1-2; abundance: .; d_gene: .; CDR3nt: TGTGCCAGCAGTGAATCACCGACAGTCAACTATGGCTACACCTTC; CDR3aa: CASSESPTVNYGYTF
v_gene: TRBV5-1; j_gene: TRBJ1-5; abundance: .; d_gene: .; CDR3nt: TGCGCCAGCAGCTTGGCCGGGGGCAATCAGCCCCAGCATTTT; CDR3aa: CASSLAGGNQPQHF
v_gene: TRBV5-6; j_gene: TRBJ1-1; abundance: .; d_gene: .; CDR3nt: TGTGCCAGCAGCACGACCGGTCGGGGAAGGAACACTGAAGCTTTCTTT; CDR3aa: CASSTTGRGRNTEAFF
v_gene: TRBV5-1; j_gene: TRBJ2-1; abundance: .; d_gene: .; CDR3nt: TGCGCCAGCAGCTTGGAGGGGCTTCAGAGAGATGAGCAGTTCTTC; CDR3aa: CASSLEGLQRDEQFF
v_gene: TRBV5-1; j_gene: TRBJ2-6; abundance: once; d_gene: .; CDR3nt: TGCGCCAGCAGCTTTTTGATCAGGGGGGAAGCTGGGGCCAACGTCCTGACTTTC; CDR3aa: CASSFLIRGEAGANVLTF
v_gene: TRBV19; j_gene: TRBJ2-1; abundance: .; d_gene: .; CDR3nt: TGTGCCACCCAGGGCGGGACTCGTAATTACAATGAGCAGTTCTTC; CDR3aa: CATQGGTRNYNEQFF
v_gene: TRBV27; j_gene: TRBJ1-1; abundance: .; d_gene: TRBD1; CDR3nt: TGTGCCAGCAGTTTGGGGACAGGGGGAACGACTGAAGCTTTCTTT; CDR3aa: CASSLGTGGTTEAFF
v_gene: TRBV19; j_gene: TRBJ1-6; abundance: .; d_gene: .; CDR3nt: TGTGCCAGTAGTAAGGGGAACTCACCCCTCCACTTT; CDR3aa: CASSKGNSPLHF
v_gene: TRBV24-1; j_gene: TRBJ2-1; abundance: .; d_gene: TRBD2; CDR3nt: TGTGCCACCAGTGACCCCGGGACTAGCGGGGGGAATGAGCAGTTCTTC; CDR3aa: CATSDPGTSGGNEQFF
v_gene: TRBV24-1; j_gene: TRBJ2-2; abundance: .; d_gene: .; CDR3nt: TGTGCCACCAGTGATTTCACAGGGAAAAACACCGGGGAGCTGTTTTTT; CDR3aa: CATSDFTGKNTGELFF
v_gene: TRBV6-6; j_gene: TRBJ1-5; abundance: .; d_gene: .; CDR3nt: TGTGCCAGCAGTTACCGAGTTCAGCCCCAGCATTTT; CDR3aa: CASSYRVQPQHF
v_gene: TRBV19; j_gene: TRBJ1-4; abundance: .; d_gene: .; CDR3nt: TGTGCCAGTGGCCGGGCCCAAGGAGAAAAACTGTTTTTT; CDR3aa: CASGRAQGEKLFF
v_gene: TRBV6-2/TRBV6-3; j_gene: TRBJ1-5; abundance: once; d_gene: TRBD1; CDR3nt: TGTGCCAGCAGTAGTTTTCGACAGGGAGATCATCAGCCCCAGCATTTT; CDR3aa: CASSSFRQGDHQPQHF
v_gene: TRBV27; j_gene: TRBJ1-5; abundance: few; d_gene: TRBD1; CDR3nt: TGTGCCAGCAGTCCGCGACAGGGGTGGGGGAGCAATCAGCCCCAGCATTTT; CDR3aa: CASSPRQGWGSNQPQHF
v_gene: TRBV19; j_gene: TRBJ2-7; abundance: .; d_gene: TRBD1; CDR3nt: TGTGCCAGTAGTTACAGGGGTTTGCGTAACGAGCAGTACTTC; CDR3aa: CASSYRGLRNEQYF
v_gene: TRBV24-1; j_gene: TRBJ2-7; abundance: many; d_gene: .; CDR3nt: TGTGCCACCAGTGATTCCTCTCTCATGCGCGAGCAGTACTTC; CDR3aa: CATSDSSLMREQYF
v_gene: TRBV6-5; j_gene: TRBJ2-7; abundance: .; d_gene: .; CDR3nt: TGTGCCAGCAGTTACTCAGGGAGCTCCTACGAGCAGTACTTC; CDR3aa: CASSYSGSSYEQYF
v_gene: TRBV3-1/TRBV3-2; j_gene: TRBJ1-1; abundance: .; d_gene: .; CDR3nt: TGTGCCAGCAGCCAGAGGGTTAGGACCAAACTGGGGACTGAAGCTTTCTTT; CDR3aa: CASSQRVRTKLGTEAFF
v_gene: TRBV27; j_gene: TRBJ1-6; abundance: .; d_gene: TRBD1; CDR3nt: TGTGCCAGCAGTCTCCGACAGGGAGGTTCACCCCTCCACTTT; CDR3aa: CASSLRQGGSPLHF
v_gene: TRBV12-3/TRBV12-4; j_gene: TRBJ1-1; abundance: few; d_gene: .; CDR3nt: TGTGCCAGCAGTTTATCCGGGATTAAAGAAGCTTTCTTT; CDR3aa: CASSLSGIKEAFF
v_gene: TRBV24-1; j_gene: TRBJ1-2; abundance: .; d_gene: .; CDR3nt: TGTGCCACCAGTGAGACAGGAGCTACTTATGGCTACACCTTC; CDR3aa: CATSETGATYGYTF
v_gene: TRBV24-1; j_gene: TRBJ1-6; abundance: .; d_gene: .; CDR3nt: TGTGCCACCAGTGCAAGAAGCAATTCACCCCTCCACTTT; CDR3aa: CATSARSNSPLHF
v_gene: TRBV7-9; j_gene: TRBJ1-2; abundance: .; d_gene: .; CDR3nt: TGTGCCAGCAGCTTACGGGATGGTGGCTACACCTTC; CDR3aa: CASSLRDGGYTF
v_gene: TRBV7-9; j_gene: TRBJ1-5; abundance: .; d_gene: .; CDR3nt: TGTGCCAGCAGCCCAGAGGGGGGGTTGAGCAATCAGCCCCAGCATTTT; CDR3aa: CASSPEGGLSNQPQHF
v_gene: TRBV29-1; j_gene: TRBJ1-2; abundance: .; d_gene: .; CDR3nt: TGCAGCGTCCGATGGCGGGCTAACTATGGCTACACCTTC; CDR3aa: CSVRWRANYGYTF
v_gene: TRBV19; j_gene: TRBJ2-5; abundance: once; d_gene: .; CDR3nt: TGTGCCAGTAGGGGACCGTCGGGCGAGACCCAGTACTTC; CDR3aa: CASRGPSGETQYF